The clone carrying this TCR beta chain showed up just once. These data come from a study of blood T cell repertoires in COVID-19. Study-wide context: Sources were T cells, B-cell-depleted T cells, or PBMCs; the material itself was cDNA or gDNA.

In the authors' methods: Researchers report that nucleated cell counts were estimated from reference gene primer amplification. Sequencing was performed with immunoSEQ multiplex PCR; in TCRdb, only in-frame clones are kept and a portion is missing. Clonal size and the V and J genes are those of that table, whereas D and trimming came from the DNA. The sample yields some 140,000 clones, approximately 87% seen once. The CDR3 covers 16 residues. Germline CDR1 SGHTA, CDR2 FQGNSA. The V and J ends lost 4 bases and 2 bases, in that order; junction bases with no gene match: 7. The chain recombines TRBV7-2 with TRBJ2-5, with TRBD2 matching over 10 bases. The sample consisted of peripheral blood. The TCR was taken from a man aged 65 to 85 with active COVID-19. The CDR3 protein is CASSSGAAGGQETQYF. As DNA, the CDR3 is TGTGCCAGCAGCTCCGGCGCAGCGGGAGGGCAAGAGACCCAGTACTTC.